A single sample gave rise to the 21 T cell receptor beta chains below, sequenced in a study of PD-1 blockade in classical Hodgkin lymphoma. Each and every patient relapsed after autologous stem cell transplantation, and patients got differing brentuximab vedotin exposure. Profiling relied on immunoSEQ multiplex PCR, and the TCRdb table lists in-frame clones only, not all of them. The data hold under 110,000 clones, with around 89% observed a single time. This specimen was peripheral blood mononuclear cells (PBMCs), taken before the second cycle of nivolumab. The receptors were gathered from a human donor with classical Hodgkin lymphoma.

This chain links TRBV5-6 with TRBJ2-1, with no clear D. V lost 7 bases, J lost 10 bases, and 12 bases lay in between. Germline values: CDR1 SGHDT, CDR2 YYEEEE. CDR3 length equals 11 residues. This CDR3 is CASETDWEQFF. The CDR3 nucleotides read TGTGCCAGCGAGACGGATTGGGAGCAGTTCTTC.

The chain combines TRBV7-2 with TRBJ1-5, with D tentatively TRBD1 (5 bases). V was clipped by 6 bases and J by 11 bases, with 17 bases between them. The CDR3 length is 13 residues. The germline V gene encodes CDR1 SGHTA and CDR2 FQGNSA. The CDR3 coding sequence is TGTGCCAGCAGGACTTCCGGGACGGGGGCCCAGCATTTT. Residues: CASRTSGTGAQHF.

The V call is TRBV5-1, the J call TRBJ2-6; D might be TRBD1 (6 bases). This CDR3 has 17 residues. The germline V and J ends were trimmed by 7 bases and 1 base, with 18 bases remaining between them. CDR1 and CDR2 from the germline V gene are SGHRS and YFSETQ. The CDR3 is CASAGNRELSGANVLTF. CDR3 DNA sequence: TGCGCCAGCGCGGGTAACAGGGAGTTGTCTGGGGCCAACGTCCTGACTTTC.

The gene calls are TRBV11-3 and TRBJ2-6; tentatively, D is TRBD2 (6 bases). The CDR3 covers 15 residues. Germline CDR1 SGHNT, CDR2 YENEEA. For the CDR3, the DNA is TGTGCAGACGGGGGTCGTTGGGGTGGGGCCAACGTCCTGACTTTC. Its protein is CADGGRWGGANVLTF.

The chain combines TRBV19 with TRBJ1-5; D unresolved. V was clipped by 7 bases and J by 4 bases, with 8 bases between them. Germline assignment: CDR1 LNHDA and CDR2 SQIVND (reference sequence). The CDR3 length is 12 residues. CDR3 in amino acids: CASMDQNQPQHF. The CDR3 coding sequence is TGTGCCAGTATGGACCAGAATCAGCCCCAGCATTTT.

This clone has more than one count but fewer than ten. This chain joins TRBV5-1 and TRBJ2-6, with no clear D. This CDR3 is 16 amino acids long. Germline values: CDR1 SGHRS, CDR2 YFSETQ. The V end lost 7 bases, the J end lost 0 bases, and 14 bases lay between the germline ends. The CDR3 loop reads CASGEALGSGANVLTF. CDR3 in DNA: TGCGCCAGCGGTGAGGCCTTAGGCTCTGGGGCCAACGTCCTGACTTTC.

This rearrangement joins TRBV10-1 to TRBJ1-5, with D possibly TRBD1 on 5 matching bases. V dropped 7 bases and J dropped 1 base, with 11 bases sitting between them. Germline V CDR1 and CDR2: WNHNN, SYGVQD (reference sequence). The CDR3 covers 14 residues. CDR3 sequence: CASTARDSNQPQHF. Here the CDR3 DNA reads TGCGCCAGCACGGCTAGGGACAGCAATCAGCCCCAGCATTTT.

The V and J genes are TRBV10-3 and TRBJ1-4; 9 nucleotides align to TRBD1. The junction had 9 bases not matched to a gene; V was cut back by 11 bases and J by 5 bases. Germline V lookup: CDR1 ENHRY, CDR2 SYGVKD. The CDR3 length is 14 residues. The CDR3 spells CAASRTGANEKLFF. CDR3 sequence (DNA): TGTGCCGCCAGCCGGACAGGGGCGAATGAAAAACTGTTTTTT.

This rearrangement joins TRBV5-4 to TRBJ2-2; the D is unclear. The CDR3 is made up of 15 amino acids. CDR1 and CDR2 from the germline V gene are SGHNT and YYREEE (reference sequence). V lost 4 bases and J lost 3, with 13 bases in between. Here the CDR3 DNA reads TGTGCCAGCAGCCCCTATGTCACCGACACCGGGGAGCTGTTTTTT. Translating it yields CASSPYVTDTGELFF.

As DNA, the CDR3 is TGCGCCAGCAGCCAAGAGCCCCCCCTAGCGGGGTTTCGCTACGAGCAGTACTTC. Protein: CASSQEPPLAGFRYEQYF. The rearrangement uses TRBV4-1 and TRBJ2-7, with 9 bases matching TRBD2. The CDR3 is 18 amino acids. Germline V gives CDR1 MGHRA, CDR2 YSYEKL. Trimming cost V 0 bases and J 3 bases; bases outside gene matches: 12.

This chain joins TRBV2 and TRBJ2-7; D is possibly TRBD1 or TRBD2 (5 bases each). There are 14 residues in the CDR3. The V and J ends lost 3 bases and 3 bases respectively, with 12 bases between them. Germline V gives CDR1 SNHLY, CDR2 FYNNEI. In DNA, the CDR3 is TGTGCCAGCAGTGACGAGATGGGGGTCTACGAGCAGTACTTC. Amino acids: CASSDEMGVYEQYF.

This chain connects TRBV6-5 to TRBJ2-7; a possible D gene is TRBD1 (6 bases). Trimming removed 0 bases at V and 3 bases at J, with 12 bases between. Germline loops: CDR1 MNHEY, CDR2 SVGAGI. The CDR3 length is 15 residues. The CDR3 nucleotides read TGTGCCAGCAGTTACTCCCTGGACAGTTACTACGAGCAGTACTTC. It codes for CASSYSLDSYYEQYF.

This clone was seen more than once but under ten times. The chain employs TRBV28 and TRBJ2-7; 8 nucleotides agree with TRBD1. Germline V gives CDR1 MDHEN, CDR2 SYDVKM. The CDR3 extends over 15 amino acids. V lost 5 bases to trimming and J lost 4 bases; unmatched junction nucleotides: 10. CDR3 bases: TGTGCCAGCAGTGAGGGGGGTCAGGGGGCTTACGAGCAGTACTTC. Translated: CASSEGGQGAYEQYF.

The V call is TRBV7-2, the J call TRBJ2-3, with 13 bases that match TRBD2. The V and J ends lost 5 bases and 6 bases, in that order; junction bases with no gene match: 5. Germline V gives CDR1 SGHTA, CDR2 FQGNSA. This CDR3 is 15 amino acids long. The CDR3 DNA reads as TGTGCCAGCAGCGGGACTAGCGGGGTGCAGGATACGCAGTATTTT. This encodes CASSGTSGVQDTQYF. The full variable domain, its missing parts supplied by reference TRBV7-2 and TRBJ2-3, is GAGVSQSPSNKVTEKGKDVELRCDPISGHTALYWYRQSLGQGLEFLIYFQGNSAPDKSGLPSDRFSAERTGGSVSTLTIQRTQQEDSAVYLCASSGTSGVQDTQYFGPGTRLTVL.

J is TRBJ2-7 and V is TRBV9; tentatively, D is TRBD2 (5 bases). The germline V gene has CDR1 SGDLS and CDR2 YYNGEE. V was trimmed by 2 bases and J by 1 base, leaving 16 bases between them. The CDR3 spans 16 residues. CDR3 sequence: CASSVDSNRGSYEQYF. CDR3 bases: TGTGCCAGCAGCGTGGACTCCAACCGTGGGTCCTACGAGCAGTACTTC.

CDR3 loop: CASSQAQGIGEQFF. DNA for the CDR3: TGCGCCAGCAGCCAAGCTCAAGGGATCGGCGAGCAGTTCTTC. V and J are TRBV4-1 and TRBJ2-1, with D unresolved. This CDR3 is built from 14 residues. The germline V gene has CDR1 MGHRA and CDR2 YSYEKL. V was shortened by 1 base and J by 10 bases, with 14 bases between the two germline ends.

The rearrangement uses TRBV9 and TRBJ1-2; TRBD1 might be the D (5 bases). Trimming pared 2 bases from V and 6 bases from J, leaving 17 bases between. The CDR3 is 15 residues long. Germline V lookup: CDR1 SGDLS, CDR2 YYNGEE. The CDR3 loop is CASSVLGARLNGYTF. Written as DNA, the CDR3 is TGTGCCAGCAGCGTTCTAGGGGCCCGACTAAATGGCTACACCTTC.

This chain links TRBV2 with TRBJ2-7; TRBD1 is a possible D gene (6 bases). This CDR3 comprises 15 residues. CDR1 and CDR2 (germline): SNHLY, FYNNEI. Deletions cut 3 bases from V and 2 bases from J, with 14 bases between. This CDR3 is CASSDTRGFTYEQYF. CDR3 coding DNA: TGTGCCAGCAGTGATACCAGGGGCTTTACCTACGAGCAGTACTTC.

This chain uses TRBV11-3 with TRBJ2-7; 11 bases line up with TRBD1. The junction had 10 bases not matched to a gene; V was cut back by 5 bases and J by 7 bases. The CDR3 runs to 15 residues. Germline V gene lookup returns CDR1 SGHNT and CDR2 YENEEA. In DNA form, the CDR3 reads TGTGCCAGCAGCCCGCGGACAGGGGGCGCGGAGGAGCAGTACTTC. Its translation: CASSPRTGGAEEQYF.

V usage is TRBV30 and J usage is TRBJ2-3, with D perhaps being TRBD1 or TRBD2 (6 bases each). Germline CDR1 reads GTSNPN; CDR2 reads SVGIG (reference sequence). V lost 2 bases, J lost 2 bases, and 11 bases lay in between. This CDR3 has 14 residues. The CDR3 is CAWSRGPDTDTQYF. CDR3 DNA: TGTGCCTGGAGTCGGGGGCCCGACACAGATACGCAGTATTTT.

This clone came up a few times. The chain has TRBV28 and TRBJ1-2, with D unclear. The CDR3 has 12 residues. Trimming pared 7 bases from V and 0 bases from J, leaving 6 bases between. Germline lookup yields CDR1 MDHEN and CDR2 SYDVKM. The CDR3 nucleotides read TGTGCCAGCACTGGAGCTAACTATGGCTACACCTTC. Its translation: CASTGANYGYTF.